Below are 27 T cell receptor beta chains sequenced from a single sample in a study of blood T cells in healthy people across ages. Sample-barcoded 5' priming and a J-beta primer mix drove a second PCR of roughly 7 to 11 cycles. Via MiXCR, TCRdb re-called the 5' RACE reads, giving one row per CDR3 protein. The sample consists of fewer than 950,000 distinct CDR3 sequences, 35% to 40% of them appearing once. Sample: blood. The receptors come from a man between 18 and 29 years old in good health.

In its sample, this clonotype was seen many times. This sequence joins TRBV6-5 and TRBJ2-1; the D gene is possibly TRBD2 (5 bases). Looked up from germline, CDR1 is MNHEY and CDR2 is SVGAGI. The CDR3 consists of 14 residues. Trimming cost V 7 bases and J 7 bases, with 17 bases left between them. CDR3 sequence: CASIPSRARNEQFF. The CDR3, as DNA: TGTGCCAGCATCCCGTCGAGGGCACGAAATGAGCAGTTCTTC.

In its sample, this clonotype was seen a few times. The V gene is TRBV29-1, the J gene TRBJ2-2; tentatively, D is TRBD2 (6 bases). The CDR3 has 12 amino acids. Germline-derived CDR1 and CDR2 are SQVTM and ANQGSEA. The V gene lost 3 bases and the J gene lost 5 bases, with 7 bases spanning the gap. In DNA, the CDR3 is TGCAGCGTTGATGCGGGGACCGGGGAGCTGTTTTTT. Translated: CSVDAGTGELFF.

The CDR3 reads CASGGTSGADTQYF. The CDR3 DNA sequence: TGTGCCAGCGGGGGGACTAGCGGGGCAGATACGCAGTATTTT. The chain links TRBV5-6 to TRBJ2-3; 13 positions agree with TRBD2. The CDR3 consists of 14 residues. Unmatched junction bases numbered 3, after V lost 7 bases and J lost 4 bases. The germline CDR1 and CDR2 sequences are SGHDT and YYEEEE.

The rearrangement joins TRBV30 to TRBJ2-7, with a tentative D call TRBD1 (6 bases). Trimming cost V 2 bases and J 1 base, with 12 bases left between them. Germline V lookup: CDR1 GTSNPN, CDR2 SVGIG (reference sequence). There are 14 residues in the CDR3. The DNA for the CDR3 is TGTGCCTGGAGTCCAGGGGCCCCTTCCTACGAGCAGTACTTC. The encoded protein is CAWSPGAPSYEQYF. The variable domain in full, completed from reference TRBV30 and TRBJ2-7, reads SQTIHQWPATLVQPVGSPLSLECTVEGTSNPNLYWYRQAAGRGLQLLFYSVGIGQISSEVPQNLSASRPQDRQFILSSKKLLLSDSGFYLCAWSPGAPSYEQYFGPGTRLTVT.

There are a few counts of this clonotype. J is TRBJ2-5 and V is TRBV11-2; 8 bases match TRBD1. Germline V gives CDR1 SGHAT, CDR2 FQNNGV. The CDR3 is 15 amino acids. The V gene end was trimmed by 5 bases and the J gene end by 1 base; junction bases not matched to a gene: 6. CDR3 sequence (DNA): TGTGCCAGCAGCCCAACCGGACAGGGCCAAGAGACCCAGTACTTC. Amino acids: CASSPTGQGQETQYF.

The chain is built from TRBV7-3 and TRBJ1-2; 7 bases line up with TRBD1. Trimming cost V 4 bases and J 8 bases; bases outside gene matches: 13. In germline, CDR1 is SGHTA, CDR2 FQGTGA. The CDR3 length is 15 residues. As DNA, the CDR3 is TGTGCCAGCAGCTCCGGTGGTGAGGGGGCGCGGGGCTACACCTTC. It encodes CASSSGGEGARGYTF.

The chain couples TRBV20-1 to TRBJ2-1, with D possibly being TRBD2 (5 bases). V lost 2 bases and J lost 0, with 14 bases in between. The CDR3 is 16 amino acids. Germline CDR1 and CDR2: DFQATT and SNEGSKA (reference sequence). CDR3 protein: CSARLWTPRSYNEQFF. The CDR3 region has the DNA TGCAGTGCTAGATTATGGACTCCCCGCTCCTACAATGAGCAGTTCTTC.

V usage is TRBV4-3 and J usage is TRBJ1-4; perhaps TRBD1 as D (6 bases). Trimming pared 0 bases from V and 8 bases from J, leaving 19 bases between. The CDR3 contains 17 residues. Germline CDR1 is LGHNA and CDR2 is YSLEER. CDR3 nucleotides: TGCGCCAGCAGCCAAGATTTAGGGGGGCAGGGAGGAGAAAAACTGTTTTTT. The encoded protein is CASSQDLGGQGGEKLFF.

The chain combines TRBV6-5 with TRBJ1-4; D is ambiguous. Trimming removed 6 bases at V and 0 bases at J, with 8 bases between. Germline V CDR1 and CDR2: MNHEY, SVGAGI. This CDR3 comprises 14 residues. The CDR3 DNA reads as TGTGCCAGCAGGTACACGACAACTAATGAAAAACTGTTTTTT. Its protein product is CASRYTTTNEKLFF.

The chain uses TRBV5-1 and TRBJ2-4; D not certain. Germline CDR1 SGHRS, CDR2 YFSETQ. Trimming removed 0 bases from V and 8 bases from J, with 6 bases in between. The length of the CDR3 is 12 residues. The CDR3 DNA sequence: TGCGCCAGCAGCTTGGGGTTTGACATTCAGTACTTC. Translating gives CASSLGFDIQYF.

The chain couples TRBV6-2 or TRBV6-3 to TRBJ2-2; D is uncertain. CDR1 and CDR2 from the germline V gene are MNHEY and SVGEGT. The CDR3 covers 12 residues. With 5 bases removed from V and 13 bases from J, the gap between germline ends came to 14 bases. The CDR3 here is CASSNPLDRLFF. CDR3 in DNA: TGTGCCAGCAGTAACCCGCTGGACCGGCTGTTTTTT.

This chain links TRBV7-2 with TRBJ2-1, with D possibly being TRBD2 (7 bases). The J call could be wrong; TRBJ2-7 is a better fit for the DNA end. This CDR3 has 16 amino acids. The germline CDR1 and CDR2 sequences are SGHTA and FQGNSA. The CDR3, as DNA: TGTGCCAGCAGCTTAGCCGCGGGGGCTGCCTACAATGAGCAGTACTTC. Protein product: CASSLAAGAAYNEQYF.

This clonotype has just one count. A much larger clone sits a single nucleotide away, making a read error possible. The CDR3 bases are TGCAGTGCTGTCGGGGCAACTAATGAAAAACTGTTTTTT. Protein product: CSAVGATNEKLFF. The chain recombines TRBV20-1 with TRBJ1-4, with D hard to call. V lost 5 bases, J lost 0 bases, and 7 bases lay in between. The CDR3 totals 13 residues. Germline V CDR1 and CDR2: DFQATT, SNEGSKA (reference sequence).

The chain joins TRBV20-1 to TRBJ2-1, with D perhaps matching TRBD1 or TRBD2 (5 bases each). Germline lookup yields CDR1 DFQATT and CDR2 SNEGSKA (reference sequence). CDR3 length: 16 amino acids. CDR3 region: CSATAGTLSSYNEQFF. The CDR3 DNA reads TGCAGCGCCACCGCCGGGACGCTGAGCTCCTACAATGAGCAGTTCTTC.

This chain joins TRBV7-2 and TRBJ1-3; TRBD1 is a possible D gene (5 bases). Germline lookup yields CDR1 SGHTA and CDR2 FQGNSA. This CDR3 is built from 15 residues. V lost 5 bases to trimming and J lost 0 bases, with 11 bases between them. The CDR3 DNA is TGTGCCAGCAGCCGAGGCGACAGCTCTGGAAACACCATATATTTT. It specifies CASSRGDSSGNTIYF.

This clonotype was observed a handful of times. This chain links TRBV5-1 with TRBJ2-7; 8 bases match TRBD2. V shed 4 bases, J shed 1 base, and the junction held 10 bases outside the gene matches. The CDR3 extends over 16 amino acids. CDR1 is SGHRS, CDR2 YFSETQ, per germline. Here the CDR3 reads CASSLGTGGPSYEQYF. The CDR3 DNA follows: TGCGCCAGCAGCCTTGGGACGGGGGGGCCTTCCTACGAGCAGTACTTC.

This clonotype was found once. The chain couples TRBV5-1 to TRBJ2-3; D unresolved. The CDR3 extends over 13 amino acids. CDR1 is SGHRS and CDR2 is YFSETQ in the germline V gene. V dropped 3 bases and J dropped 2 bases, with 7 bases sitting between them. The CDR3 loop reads CASSSPNTDTQYF. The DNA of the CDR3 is TGCGCCAGCAGCTCCCCCAACACAGATACGCAGTATTTT.

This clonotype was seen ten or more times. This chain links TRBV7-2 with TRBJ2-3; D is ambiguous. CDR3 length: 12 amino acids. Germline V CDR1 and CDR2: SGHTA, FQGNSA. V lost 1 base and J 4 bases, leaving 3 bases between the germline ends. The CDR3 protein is CASSLVSDTQYF. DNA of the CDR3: TGTGCCAGCAGCTTAGTTTCAGATACGCAGTATTTT.

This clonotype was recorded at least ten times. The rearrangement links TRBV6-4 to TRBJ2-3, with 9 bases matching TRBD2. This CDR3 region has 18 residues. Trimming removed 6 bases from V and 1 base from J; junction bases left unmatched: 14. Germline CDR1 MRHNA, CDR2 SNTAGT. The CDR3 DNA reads TGTGCCAGCAGCGAACTAGCGGGTTATGGAGGGCGCACAGATACGCAGTATTTT. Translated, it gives CASSELAGYGGRTDTQYF.

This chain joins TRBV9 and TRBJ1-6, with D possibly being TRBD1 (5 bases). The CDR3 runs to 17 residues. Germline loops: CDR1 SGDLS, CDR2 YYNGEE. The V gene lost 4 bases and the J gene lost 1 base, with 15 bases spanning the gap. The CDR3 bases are TGTGCCAGCAGCCCGAGACAGCTCCCGTCCTATAATTCACCCCTCCACTTT. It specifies CASSPRQLPSYNSPLHF.

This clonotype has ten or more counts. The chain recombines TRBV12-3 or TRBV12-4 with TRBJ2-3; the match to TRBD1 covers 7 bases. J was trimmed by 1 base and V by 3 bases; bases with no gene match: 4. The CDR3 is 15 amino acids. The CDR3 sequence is CASSFPTGGTDTQYF. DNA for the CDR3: TGTGCCAGCAGTTTTCCCACAGGGGGCACAGATACGCAGTATTTT.

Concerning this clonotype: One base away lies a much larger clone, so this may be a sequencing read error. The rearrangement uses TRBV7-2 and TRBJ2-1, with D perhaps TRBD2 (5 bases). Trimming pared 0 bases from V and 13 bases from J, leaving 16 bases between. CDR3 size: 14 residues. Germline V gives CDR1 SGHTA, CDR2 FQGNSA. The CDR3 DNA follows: TGTGCCAGCAGCTTAGCGCGACTACAAGAGACCCAGTTCTTC. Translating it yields CASSLARLQETQFF.

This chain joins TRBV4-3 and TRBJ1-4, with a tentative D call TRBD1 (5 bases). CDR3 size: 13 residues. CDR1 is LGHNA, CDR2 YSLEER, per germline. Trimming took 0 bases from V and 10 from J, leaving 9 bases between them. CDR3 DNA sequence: TGCGCCAGCAGCCAAGATGGTGGGGGAAAACTGTTTTTT. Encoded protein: CASSQDGGGKLFF.

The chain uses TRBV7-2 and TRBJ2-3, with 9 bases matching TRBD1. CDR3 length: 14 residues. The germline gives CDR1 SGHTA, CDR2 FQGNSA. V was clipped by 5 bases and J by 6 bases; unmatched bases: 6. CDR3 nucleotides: TGTGCCAGCAGCCTTACAGGGGGCCGGGATACGCAGTATTTT. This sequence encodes CASSLTGGRDTQYF.

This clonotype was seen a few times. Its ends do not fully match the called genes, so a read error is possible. The CDR3 sequence is CVTSRDRDRPFGDTQYF. The CDR3 DNA reads as TGTGTCACCAGCAGAGATAGGGACAGGCCCTTCGGGGATACGCAGTATTTT. The rearrangement links TRBV15 to TRBJ2-3; 8 bases match TRBD1. Germline V gene lookup returns CDR1 LNHNV and CDR2 YYDKDF (reference sequence). The CDR3 loop spans 17 amino acids. Using reference TRBV15 and TRBJ2-3 for the parts outside the CDR3, the full variable domain is DAMVIQNPRYQVTQFGKPVTLSCSQTLNHNVMYWYQQKSSQAPKLLFHYYDKDFNNEADTPDNFQSRRPNTSFCFLDIRSPGLGDTAMYLCVTSRDRDRPFGDTQYFGPGTRLTVL.

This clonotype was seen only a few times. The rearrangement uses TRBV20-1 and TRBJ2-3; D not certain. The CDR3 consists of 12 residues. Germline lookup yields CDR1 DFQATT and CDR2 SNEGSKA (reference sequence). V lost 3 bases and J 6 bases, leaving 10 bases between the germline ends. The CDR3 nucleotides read TGCAGTGCTAGTGCGGCGCGCGATACGCAGTATTTT. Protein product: CSASAARDTQYF.

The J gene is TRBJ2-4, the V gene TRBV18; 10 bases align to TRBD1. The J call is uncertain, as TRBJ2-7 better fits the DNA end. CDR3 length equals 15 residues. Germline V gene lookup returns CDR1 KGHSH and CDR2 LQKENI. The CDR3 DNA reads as TGTGCCAGCTCGGCAGGGACAGGGGCGGTTTACGAGCAGTACTTC. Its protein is CASSAGTGAVYEQYF.